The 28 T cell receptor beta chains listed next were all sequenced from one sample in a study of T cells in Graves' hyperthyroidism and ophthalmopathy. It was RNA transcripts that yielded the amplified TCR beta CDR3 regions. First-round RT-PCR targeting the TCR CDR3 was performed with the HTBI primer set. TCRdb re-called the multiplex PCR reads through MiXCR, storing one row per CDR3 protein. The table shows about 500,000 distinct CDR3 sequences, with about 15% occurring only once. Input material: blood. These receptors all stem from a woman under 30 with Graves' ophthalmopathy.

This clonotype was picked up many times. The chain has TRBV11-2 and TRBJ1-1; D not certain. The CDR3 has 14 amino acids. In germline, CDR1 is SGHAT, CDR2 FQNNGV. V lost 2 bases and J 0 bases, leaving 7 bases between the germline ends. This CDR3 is CASSLQSMNTEAFF. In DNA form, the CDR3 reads TGTGCCAGCAGCTTACAGAGCATGAACACTGAAGCTTTCTTT.

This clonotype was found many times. CDR3 sequence: CATSDSGFYNEQFF. The CDR3, as DNA: TGTGCCACCAGTGATTCCGGGTTCTACAATGAGCAGTTCTTC. The chain recombines TRBV24-1 with TRBJ2-1, with D unclear. The V end was cut by 2 bases, the J end by 3 bases, with 7 bases between. The CDR3 sequence is 14 residues long. Germline assignment: CDR1 KGHDR and CDR2 SFDVKD.

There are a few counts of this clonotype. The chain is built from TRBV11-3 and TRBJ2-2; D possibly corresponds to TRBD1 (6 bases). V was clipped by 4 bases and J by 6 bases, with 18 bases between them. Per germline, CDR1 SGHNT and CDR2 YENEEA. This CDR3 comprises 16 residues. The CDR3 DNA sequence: TGTGCCAGCAGCTCTGGTGGGGGCAAGAAGTCCGGGGAGCTGTTTTTT. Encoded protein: CASSSGGGKKSGELFF.

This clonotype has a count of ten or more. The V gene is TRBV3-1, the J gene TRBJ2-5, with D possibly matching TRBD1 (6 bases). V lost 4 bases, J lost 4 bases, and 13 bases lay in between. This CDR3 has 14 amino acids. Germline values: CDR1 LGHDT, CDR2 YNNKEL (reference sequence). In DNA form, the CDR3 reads TGTGCCAGCAGCCTCGTCACAGGGTCAGAGACCCAGTACTTC. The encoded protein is CASSLVTGSETQYF.

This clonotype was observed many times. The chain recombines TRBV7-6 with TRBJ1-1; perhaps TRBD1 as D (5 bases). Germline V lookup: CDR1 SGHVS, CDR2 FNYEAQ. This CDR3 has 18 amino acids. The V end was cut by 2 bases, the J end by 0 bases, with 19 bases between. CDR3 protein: CASSLRKAAGPMNTEAFF. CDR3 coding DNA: TGTGCCAGCAGCTTACGAAAGGCTGCAGGGCCTATGAACACTGAAGCTTTCTTT.

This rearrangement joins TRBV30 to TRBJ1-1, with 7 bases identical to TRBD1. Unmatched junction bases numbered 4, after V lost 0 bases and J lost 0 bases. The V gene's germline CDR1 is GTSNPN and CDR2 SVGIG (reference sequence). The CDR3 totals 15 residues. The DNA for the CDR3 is TGTGCCTGGAGTGTAAAGGGGGCTATGAACACTGAAGCTTTCTTT. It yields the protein CAWSVKGAMNTEAFF.

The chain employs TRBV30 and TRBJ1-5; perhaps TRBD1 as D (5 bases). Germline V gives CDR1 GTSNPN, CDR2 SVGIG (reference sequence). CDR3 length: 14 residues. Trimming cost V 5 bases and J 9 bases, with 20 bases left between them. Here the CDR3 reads CAWGPQGLAMPQHF. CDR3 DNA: TGTGCCTGGGGCCCCCAGGGCTTGGCGATGCCCCAGCATTTT.

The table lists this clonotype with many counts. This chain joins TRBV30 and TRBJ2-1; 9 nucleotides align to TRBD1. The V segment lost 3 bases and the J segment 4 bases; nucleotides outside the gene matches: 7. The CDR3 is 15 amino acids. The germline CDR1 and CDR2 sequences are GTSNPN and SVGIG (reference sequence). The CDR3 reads CAWSLPGQGYNEQFF. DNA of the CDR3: TGTGCCTGGAGCCTCCCGGGACAGGGTTACAATGAGCAGTTCTTC.

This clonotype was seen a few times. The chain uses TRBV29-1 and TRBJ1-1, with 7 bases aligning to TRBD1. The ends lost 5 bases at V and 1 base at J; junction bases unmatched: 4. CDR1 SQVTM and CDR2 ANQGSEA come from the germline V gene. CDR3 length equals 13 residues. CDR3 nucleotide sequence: TGCAGCGTTACAGGGGCGGGGAACACTGAAGCTTTCTTT. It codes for CSVTGAGNTEAFF. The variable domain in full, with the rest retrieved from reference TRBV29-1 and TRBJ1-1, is SAVISQKPSRDICQRGTSLTIQCQVDSQVTMMFWYRQQPGQSLTLIATANQGSEATYESGFVIDKFPISRPNLTFSTLTVSNMSPEDSSIYLCSVTGAGNTEAFFGQGTRLTVV.

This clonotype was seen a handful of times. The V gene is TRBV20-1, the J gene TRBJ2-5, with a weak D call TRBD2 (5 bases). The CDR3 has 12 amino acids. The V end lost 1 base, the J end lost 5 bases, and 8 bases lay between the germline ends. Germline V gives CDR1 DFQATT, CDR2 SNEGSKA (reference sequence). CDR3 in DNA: TGCAGTGCTAGAGGAACGGGGGAGACCCAGTACTTC. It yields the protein CSARGTGETQYF.

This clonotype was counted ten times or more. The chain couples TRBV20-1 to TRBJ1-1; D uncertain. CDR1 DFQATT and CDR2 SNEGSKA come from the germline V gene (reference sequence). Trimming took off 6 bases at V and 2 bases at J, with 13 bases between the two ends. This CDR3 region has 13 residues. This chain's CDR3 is CSAIPGANTEAFF. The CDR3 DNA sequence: TGCAGTGCCATACCAGGCGCCAACACTGAAGCTTTCTTT.

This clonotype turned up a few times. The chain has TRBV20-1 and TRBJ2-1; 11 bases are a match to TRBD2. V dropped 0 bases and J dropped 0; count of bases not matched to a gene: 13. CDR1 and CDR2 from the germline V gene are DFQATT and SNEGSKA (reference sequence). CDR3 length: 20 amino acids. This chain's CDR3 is CSARDKGLAGGQSSYNEQFF. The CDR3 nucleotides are TGCAGTGCTAGAGACAAGGGGCTAGCGGGAGGTCAAAGCTCCTACAATGAGCAGTTCTTC.

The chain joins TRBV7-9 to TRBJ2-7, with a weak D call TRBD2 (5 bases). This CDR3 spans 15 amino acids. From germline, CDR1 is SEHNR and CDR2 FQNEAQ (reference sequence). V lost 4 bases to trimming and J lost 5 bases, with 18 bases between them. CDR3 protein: CASSSGETPRDEQYF. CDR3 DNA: TGTGCCAGCAGCTCCGGGGAGACTCCTCGGGACGAGCAGTACTTC.

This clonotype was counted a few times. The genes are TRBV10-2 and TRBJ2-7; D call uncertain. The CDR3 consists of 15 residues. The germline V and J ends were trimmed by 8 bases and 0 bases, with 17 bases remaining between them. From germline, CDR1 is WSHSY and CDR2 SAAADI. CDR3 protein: CASLERTEYSYEQYF. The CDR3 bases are TGCGCCAGCCTAGAAAGGACGGAATACTCCTACGAGCAGTACTTC.

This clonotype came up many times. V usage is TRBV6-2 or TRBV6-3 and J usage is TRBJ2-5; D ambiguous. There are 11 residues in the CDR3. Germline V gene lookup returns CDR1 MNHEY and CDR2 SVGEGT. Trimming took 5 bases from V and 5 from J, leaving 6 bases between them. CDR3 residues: CASSISETQYF. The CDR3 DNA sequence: TGTGCCAGCAGTATCTCGGAGACCCAGTACTTC.

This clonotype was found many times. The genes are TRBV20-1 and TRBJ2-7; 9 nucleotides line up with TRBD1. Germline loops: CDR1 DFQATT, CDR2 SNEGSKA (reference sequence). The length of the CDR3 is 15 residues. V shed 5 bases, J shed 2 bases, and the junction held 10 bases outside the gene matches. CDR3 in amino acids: CSAREPGQGTYEQYF. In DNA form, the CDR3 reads TGCAGTGCTCGCGAACCGGGACAGGGTACCTACGAGCAGTACTTC.

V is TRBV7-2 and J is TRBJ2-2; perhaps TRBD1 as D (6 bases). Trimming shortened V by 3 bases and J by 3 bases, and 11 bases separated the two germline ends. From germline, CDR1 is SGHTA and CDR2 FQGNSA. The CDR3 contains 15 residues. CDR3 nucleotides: TGTGCCAGCAGCTTCGGGACAAAATACACCGGGGAGCTGTTTTTT. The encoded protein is CASSFGTKYTGELFF.

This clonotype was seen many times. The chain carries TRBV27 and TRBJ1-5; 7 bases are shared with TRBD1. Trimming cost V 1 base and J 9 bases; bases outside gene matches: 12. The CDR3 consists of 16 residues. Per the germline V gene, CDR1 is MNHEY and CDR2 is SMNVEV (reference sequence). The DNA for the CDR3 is TGTGCCAGCAGTTTATTGGGGGGGACAGCATTTGGGCCCCAGCATTTT. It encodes CASSLLGGTAFGPQHF.

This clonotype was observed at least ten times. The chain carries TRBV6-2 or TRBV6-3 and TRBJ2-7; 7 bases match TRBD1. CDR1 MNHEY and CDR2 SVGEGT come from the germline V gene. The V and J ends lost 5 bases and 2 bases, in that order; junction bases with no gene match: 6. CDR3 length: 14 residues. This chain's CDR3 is CASSQTGITYEQYF. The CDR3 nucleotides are TGTGCCAGCAGTCAGACAGGGATTACCTACGAGCAGTACTTC.

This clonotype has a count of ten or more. DNA for the CDR3: TGCAGTGCTAGAGAAGAATCGGGACGGACGACAGATACGCAGTATTTT. Amino acids: CSAREESGRTTDTQYF. This chain uses TRBV20-1 with TRBJ2-3; D is tentatively TRBD1 or TRBD2 (5 bases each). The CDR3 covers 16 residues. Germline assignment: CDR1 DFQATT and CDR2 SNEGSKA (reference sequence). V lost 0 bases and J lost 3, with 16 bases in between.

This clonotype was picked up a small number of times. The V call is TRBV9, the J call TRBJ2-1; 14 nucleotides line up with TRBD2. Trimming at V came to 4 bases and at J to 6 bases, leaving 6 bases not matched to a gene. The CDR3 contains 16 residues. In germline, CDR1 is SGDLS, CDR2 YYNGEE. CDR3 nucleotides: TGTGCCAGCAGCCACATCGGGACTAGCGGGGGCAATGAGCAGTTCTTC. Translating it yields CASSHIGTSGGNEQFF.

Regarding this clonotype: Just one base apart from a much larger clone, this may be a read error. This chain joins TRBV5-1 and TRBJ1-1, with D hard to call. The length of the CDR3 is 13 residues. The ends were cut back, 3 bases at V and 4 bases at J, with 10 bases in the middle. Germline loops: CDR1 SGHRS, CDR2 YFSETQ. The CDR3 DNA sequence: TGCGCCAGCAGCTCCTCTTGGAGCACTGAAGCTTTCTTT. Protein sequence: CASSSSWSTEAFF.

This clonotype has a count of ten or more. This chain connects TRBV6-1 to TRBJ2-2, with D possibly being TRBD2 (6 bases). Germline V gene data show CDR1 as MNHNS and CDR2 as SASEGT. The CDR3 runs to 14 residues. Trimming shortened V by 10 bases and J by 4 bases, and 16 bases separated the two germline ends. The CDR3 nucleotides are TGTGCCACACTCCTAGCGTTCGGCACCGGGGAGCTGTTTTTT. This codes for CATLLAFGTGELFF.

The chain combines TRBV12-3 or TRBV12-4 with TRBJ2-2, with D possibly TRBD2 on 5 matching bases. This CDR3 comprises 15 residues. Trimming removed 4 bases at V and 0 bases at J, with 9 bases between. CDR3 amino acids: CASSYRGSNTGELFF. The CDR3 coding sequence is TGTGCCAGCAGTTACCGGGGATCGAACACCGGGGAGCTGTTTTTT.

The CDR3 DNA reads TGTGCCAGTAGGCCGGGACAGGGTTTCACCGGGGAGCTGTTTTTT. It encodes CASRPGQGFTGELFF. V usage is TRBV19 and J usage is TRBJ2-2; 9 bases are shared with TRBD1. Trimming removed 6 bases from V and 4 bases from J; junction bases left unmatched: 6. This CDR3 spans 15 amino acids. Per the germline V gene, CDR1 is LNHDA and CDR2 is SQIVND (reference sequence).

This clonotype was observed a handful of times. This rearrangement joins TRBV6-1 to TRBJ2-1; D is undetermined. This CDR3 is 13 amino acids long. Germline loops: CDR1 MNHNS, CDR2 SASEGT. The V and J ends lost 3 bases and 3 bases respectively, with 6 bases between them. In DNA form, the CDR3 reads TGTGCCAGCAGTGACGGCTACTACAATGAGCAGTTCTTC. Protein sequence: CASSDGYYNEQFF.

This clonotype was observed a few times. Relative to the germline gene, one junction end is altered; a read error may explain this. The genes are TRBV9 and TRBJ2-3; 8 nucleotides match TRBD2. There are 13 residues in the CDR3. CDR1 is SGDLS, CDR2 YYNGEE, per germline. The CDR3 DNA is TGTGCCAGTAGCGGGGCGTATGCAGATACGCAGTATTTT. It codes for CASSGAYADTQYF.

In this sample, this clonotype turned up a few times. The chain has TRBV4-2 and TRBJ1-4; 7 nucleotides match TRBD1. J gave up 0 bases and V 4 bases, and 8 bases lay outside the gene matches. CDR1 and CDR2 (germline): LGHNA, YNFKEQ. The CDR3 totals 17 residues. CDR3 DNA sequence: TGTGCCAGCAGCCCAGGGGACAGTCAAGCAACTAATGAAAAACTGTTTTTT. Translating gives CASSPGDSQATNEKLFF.